The 7 T cell receptor beta chains below were found in one sample sequenced in a study of regulatory T cells in long-lasting Graves disease. Time point described: persistent/refractory GD, antithyroid drugs over 5 years with positive TRAb. PBMC-extracted RNA yielded the TCR library. According to the study, TCR beta libraries were built with iRepertoire HTBI primers and CDR3-region Arm-PCR. TCRdb analysed the multiplex PCR reads with MiXCR anew, one entry per CDR3 protein. Counted here are around 450,000 distinct CDR3 sequences, roughly 21% occurring once; the ten biggest clones make up roughly 7%. The specimen comprised peripheral blood mononuclear cells (PBMCs), sampled when the disease was refractory, from a patient treated with antithyroid drugs. These receptors all stem from a female donor with Graves disease.

This sequence joins TRBV19 and TRBJ2-7; 12 bases align to TRBD2. CDR3 length: 15 amino acids. Per germline, CDR1 LNHDA and CDR2 SQIVND (reference sequence). After removal of 4 bases from V and 2 bases from J, the junction contained 3 bases not matched to a gene. The CDR3 nucleotides are TGTGCCAGTAGTACCTGGACTAGCGGGACCTACGAGCAGTACTTC. Amino acids: CASSTWTSGTYEQYF.

V and J are TRBV20-1 and TRBJ2-7; TRBD1 matches 10 bases. The CDR3 consists of 15 residues. Losses at the gene ends were 7 bases for V and 3 bases for J; bases not matched to a gene: 12. Germline V gene data show CDR1 as DFQATT and CDR2 as SNEGSKA (reference sequence). CDR3 in amino acids: CSDEKPGQGIYEQYF. Here the CDR3 DNA reads TGCAGTGACGAAAAACCGGGACAGGGGATCTACGAGCAGTACTTC.

The rearrangement joins TRBV6-1 to TRBJ2-7; D is possibly TRBD1 or TRBD2 (7 bases each). There are 19 residues in the CDR3. Trimming cost V 6 bases and J 7 bases, with 34 bases left between them. In germline, CDR1 is MNHNS, CDR2 SASEGT. CDR3 in amino acids: CASSPAVGSGLGPRGEQYF. The CDR3, as DNA: TGTGCCAGCAGCCCCGCGGTCGGTAGCGGGCTTGGGCCCAGGGGGGAGCAGTACTTC.

The table lists this clonotype with a few counts. J is TRBJ1-5 and V is TRBV7-8; 9 positions agree with TRBD1. The CDR3 has 14 residues. The V and J ends lost 5 bases and 4 bases, in that order; junction bases with no gene match: 3. Germline V gene sequence: CDR1 SGHVS, CDR2 FQNEAQ. This CDR3 is CASSRQGENQPQHF. The CDR3, as DNA: TGTGCCAGCAGCCGACAGGGGGAGAATCAGCCCCAGCATTTT.

Ten or more counts support this clonotype. The V call is TRBV6-5, the J call TRBJ2-5, with D perhaps given as TRBD1 or TRBD2 (5 bases each). CDR3 length: 15 amino acids. V gave up 0 bases and J gave up 4 bases, with 12 bases separating them. Germline V gives CDR1 MNHEY, CDR2 SVGAGI. In nucleotides, the CDR3 is TGTGCCAGCAGTTACTCCGGGACGGCTGGAGAGACCCAGTACTTC. Protein sequence: CASSYSGTAGETQYF.

The chain combines TRBV20-1 with TRBJ2-3; D gene uncertain. This CDR3 is 13 amino acids long. The V gene lost 1 base and the J gene lost 0 bases, with 5 bases spanning the gap. Germline CDR1 reads DFQATT; CDR2 reads SNEGSKA (reference sequence). The CDR3 DNA sequence: TGCAGTGCTAGAGCACAGAGCACAGATACGCAGTATTTT. Encoded protein: CSARAQSTDTQYF.

In its sample, this clonotype was seen many times. The CDR3 is CASSPRDRVYYGYTF. Here the CDR3 DNA reads TGTGCCAGCAGTCCCCGGGACAGAGTCTACTATGGCTACACCTTC. The chain is built from TRBV6-1 and TRBJ1-2; 7 bases are a match to TRBD1. CDR1 MNHNS and CDR2 SASEGT come from the germline V gene. V trimming: 5 bases; J trimming: 3 bases; junction bases outside the gene matches: 9. This CDR3 has 15 residues.